This TCR beta chain was documented in a study of CD8 T cells in ankylosing spondylitis. The study's findings and limits: A subset of motif variants has previously been described in the synovial fluid and blood of reactive arthritis. Significantly higher representation of disease-linked clones was reported for matched ankylosing spondylitis synovial fluid. Within ankylosing spondylitis blood, a TCR beta motif made up of under 10 highly homologous variants appeared to be characteristic.

This clonotype appeared a few times. Its matching antigen is unknown. Using its own MiXCR run on the 5' RACE reads, TCRdb lists one record per CDR3 protein. Of over 400,000 distinct CDR3 sequences in the sample, approximately 26% were seen once. V gave up 2 bases and J gave up 7 bases, with 18 bases separating them. This CDR3 contains 16 residues. Germline assignment: CDR1 MNHEY and CDR2 SVGAGI. V gene TRBV6-5 combines with J gene TRBJ2-4; a weak D match, TRBD2 (6 bases). This TCR was sampled from a male donor with ankylosing spondylitis. Sequenced sample: blood, either unsorted or a sorted T cell fraction (not recorded which). CDR3 nucleotide sequence: TGTGCCAGCAGTTACCCGGGACTTCTGGCGGGGAACATTCAGTACTTC. This sequence encodes CASSYPGLLAGNIQYF.